The 32 T cell receptor beta chains presented below share a single source sample, sequenced in a study of T-cell memory formation after mild COVID-19. TCRdb called the 5' RACE reads again in MiXCR, with one record for every CDR3 protein. Found here are 190,000 or so distinct CDR3 sequences, 20% to 25% of them singletons; the top ten hold more than 20%. Sequencing input: PBMCs or a T cell subset sorted from them (not recorded which). All receptors come from an adult woman who had mild COVID-19 (a few samples of this study predate the infection). Cell type and time point are not known.

This chain uses TRBV7-8 with TRBJ2-3; 8 positions match TRBD2. CDR1 is SGHVS, CDR2 FQNEAQ, per germline. CDR3 length: 22 amino acids. Germline trimming cut 5 bases from V and 2 bases from J; bases unmatched to any gene: 27. The CDR3 sequence is CASSPFKSGSLLAKKDTDTQYF. CDR3 coding DNA: TGTGCCAGCAGCCCCTTCAAGAGCGGGAGTTTACTCGCCAAAAAGGACACAGATACGCAGTATTTT. The full variable domain, its missing parts supplied by reference TRBV7-8 and TRBJ2-3, is GAGVSQSPRYKVAKRGQDVALRCDPISGHVSLFWYQQALGQGPEFLTYFQNEAQLDKSGLPSDRFFAERPEGSVSTLKIQRTQQEDSAVYLCASSPFKSGSLLAKKDTDTQYFGPGTRLTVL.

In regard to this clonotype: Germline and junction disagree at one end, which may indicate a read error. The CDR3 DNA follows: TGTGCCAGCAGGGCCGGGGACAGAGAGACCCGGTACTTC. It specifies CASRAGDRETRYF. The chain couples TRBV7-9 to TRBJ2-5; 7 bases match TRBD1. Per the germline V gene, CDR1 is SEHNR and CDR2 is FQNEAQ (reference sequence). This CDR3 contains 13 residues.

This clonotype was counted a few times. This sequence joins TRBV7-9 and TRBJ2-7; 13 nucleotides align to TRBD2. V shed 6 bases, J shed 4 bases, and the junction held 9 bases outside the gene matches. CDR3 length: 16 amino acids. Germline lookup yields CDR1 SEHNR and CDR2 FQNEAQ (reference sequence). The DNA for the CDR3 is TGTGCCAGCAGGGGTGAGGGACTAGCGGGATTTTACGAGCAGTACTTC. It codes for CASRGEGLAGFYEQYF.

The chain has TRBV24-1 and TRBJ2-3, with D hard to call. Germline values: CDR1 KGHDR, CDR2 SFDVKD. The CDR3 runs 12 residues. V was clipped by 9 bases and J by 0 bases, with 6 bases between them. Here the CDR3 DNA reads TGTGCCACCTTGTCTAGCACAGATACGCAGTATTTT. It encodes CATLSSTDTQYF.

The chain carries TRBV2 and TRBJ1-1; D may be TRBD1 (5 bases). V lost 10 bases and J lost 3, with 15 bases in between. Germline values: CDR1 SNHLY, CDR2 FYNNEI. The CDR3 loop spans 13 amino acids. CDR3 DNA sequence: TGTGCCAACAGGAACAGAAAAGACACTGAAGCTTTCTTT. It yields the protein CANRNRKDTEAFF.

This clonotype was seen at least ten times. The chain employs TRBV15 and TRBJ2-5; either TRBD1 or TRBD2 may supply D (5 bases each). The CDR3 is 15 amino acids. Trimming pared 0 bases from V and 2 bases from J, leaving 10 bases between. Germline CDR1 reads LNHNV; CDR2 reads YYDKDF (reference sequence). The CDR3 region is CATSRDQGPQETQYF. DNA for the CDR3: TGTGCCACCAGCAGAGATCAGGGACCGCAAGAGACCCAGTACTTC.

In DNA form, the CDR3 reads TGTGCCAGCAGCCAAGTGAGCCAGAGCGAGCAGTACTTC. It codes for CASSQVSQSEQYF. The chain joins TRBV3-1 to TRBJ2-7, with D uncertain. CDR1 LGHDT and CDR2 YNNKEL come from the germline V gene (reference sequence). The length of the CDR3 is 13 residues. The V end was cut by 1 base, the J end by 6 bases, with 10 bases between.

This clonotype showed up just a few times. The genes are TRBV7-6 and TRBJ1-1; tentatively, D is TRBD1 (5 bases). Deletions cut 1 base from V and 6 bases from J, with 9 bases between. The CDR3 runs 13 residues. Looked up from germline, CDR1 is SGHVS and CDR2 is FNYEAQ. CDR3 residues: CASSLGGGAEAFF. CDR3 DNA: TGTGCCAGCAGCTTAGGGGGCGGAGCTGAAGCTTTCTTT.

A few counts support this clonotype. The chain has TRBV20-1 and TRBJ2-1, with D perhaps matching TRBD2 (6 bases). The ends were cut back, 3 bases at V and 7 bases at J, with 19 bases in the middle. Germline CDR1 and CDR2: DFQATT and SNEGSKA (reference sequence). CDR3 size: 15 residues. The chain's CDR3 is CSASGRPPTQNEQFF. In DNA, the CDR3 is TGCAGTGCTAGTGGGAGGCCCCCCACGCAGAATGAGCAGTTCTTC.

This clonotype occurred a few times. This chain connects TRBV7-6 to TRBJ2-7, with D perhaps matching TRBD1 or TRBD2 (5 bases each). Germline assignment: CDR1 SGHVS and CDR2 FNYEAQ. The CDR3 runs 14 residues. V lost 6 bases and J lost 2, with 14 bases in between. DNA for the CDR3: TGTGCCAGCAGTCTAGGGGAGAGCACCTACGAGCAGTACTTC. Its translation: CASSLGESTYEQYF.

The genes are TRBV28 and TRBJ2-7, with TRBD1 identical over 10 bases. Germline CDR1 is MDHEN and CDR2 is SYDVKM. Trimming at V came to 5 bases and at J to 1 base, leaving 2 bases not matched to a gene. This CDR3 has 14 residues. This CDR3 reads CASSDRGLSYEQYF. The DNA of the CDR3 is TGTGCCAGCAGTGACAGGGGGCTTTCCTACGAGCAGTACTTC.

This clonotype has just a few counts. V is TRBV10-3 and J is TRBJ2-2, with 10 bases identical to TRBD1. V was pared by 4 bases and J by 5 bases, with 16 bases of the junction left unmatched. This CDR3 is built from 19 residues. Germline V gene sequence: CDR1 ENHRY, CDR2 SYGVKD. CDR3 residues: CAISVSMTGGPWGTGELFF. Written as DNA, the CDR3 is TGTGCCATCAGTGTGTCCATGACAGGGGGCCCGTGGGGGACCGGGGAGCTGTTTTTT.

The CDR3 loop is CSAWTSGRGYEQYF. DNA for the CDR3: TGCAGTGCTTGGACTAGCGGGAGGGGGTACGAGCAGTACTTC. The chain employs TRBV20-1 and TRBJ2-7; 15 bases are shared with TRBD2. Germline CDR1 reads DFQATT; CDR2 reads SNEGSKA (reference sequence). With V trimmed by 5 bases and J by 4 bases, 3 bases remained unmatched. This CDR3 spans 14 amino acids.

V is TRBV7-9 and J is TRBJ1-5; 8 bases line up with TRBD1. The germline V gene encodes CDR1 SEHNR and CDR2 FQNEAQ (reference sequence). The CDR3 has 15 residues. V was clipped by 4 bases and J by 6 bases; unmatched bases: 8. The CDR3 sequence is CASSYGQGGTQPQHF. The CDR3, as DNA: TGTGCCAGCAGCTACGGACAGGGAGGGACTCAGCCCCAGCATTTT.

Only a few counts were recorded for this clonotype. The V gene is TRBV24-1, the J gene TRBJ2-1; D remains unclear. This CDR3 contains 11 residues. Trimming stripped 1 base from V and 10 bases from J, with 4 bases between. The germline V gene has CDR1 KGHDR and CDR2 SFDVKD. CDR3 coding DNA: TGTGCCACCAGTGATTTTCGAGAGCAGTTCTTC. This sequence encodes CATSDFREQFF.

This clonotype was seen more than once but under ten times. The chain employs TRBV7-6 and TRBJ2-1; D is unclear. Trimming pared 1 base from V and 0 bases from J, leaving 7 bases between. Germline-derived CDR1 and CDR2 are SGHVS and FNYEAQ. The length of the CDR3 is 15 residues. CDR3 DNA sequence: TGTGCCAGCAGCTTAGAGCCAGGCTCCTACAATGAGCAGTTCTTC. This encodes CASSLEPGSYNEQFF. The full variable domain, in which reference TRBV7-6 and TRBJ2-1 provide the parts outside the CDR3, is GAGVSQSPRYKVTKRGQDVALRCDPISGHVSLYWYRQALGQGPEFLTYFNYEAQQDKSGLPNDRFSAERPEGSISTLTIQRTEQRDSAMYRCASSLEPGSYNEQFFGPGTRLTVL.

The chain joins TRBV5-6 to TRBJ2-2; the D is unclear. There are 12 residues in the CDR3. Trimming left V 6 bases short and J 5 bases short, with 8 bases between. Germline CDR1 and CDR2: SGHDT and YYEEEE. The CDR3 DNA reads as TGTGCCAGCACGCCTGGGACCGGGGAGCTGTTTTTT. Its translation is CASTPGTGELFF.

This clonotype has more than one count but fewer than ten. The chain carries TRBV7-9 and TRBJ2-6; tentatively, D is TRBD1 (5 bases). The V gene lost 3 bases and the J gene lost 0 bases, with 15 bases spanning the gap. Germline V lookup: CDR1 SEHNR, CDR2 FQNEAQ (reference sequence). The CDR3 consists of 18 residues. The chain's CDR3 is CASSFPDMGISGANVLTF. CDR3 DNA: TGTGCCAGCAGCTTCCCGGACATGGGCATCTCTGGGGCCAACGTCCTGACTTTC.

In this sample, this clonotype turned up a few times. The chain employs TRBV29-1 and TRBJ2-2; possibly TRBD2 for D (5 bases). The CDR3 spans 13 residues. The germline V and J ends were trimmed by 8 bases and 6 bases, with 16 bases remaining between them. Germline V gene lookup returns CDR1 SQVTM and CDR2 ANQGSEA. This chain's CDR3 is CSTSGVSAGELFF. The CDR3 coding sequence is TGCAGCACCTCCGGGGTATCGGCCGGGGAGCTGTTTTTT.

The chain recombines TRBV7-3 with TRBJ2-7; the match to TRBD2 covers 7 bases. Germline V gene data show CDR1 as SGHTA and CDR2 as FQGTGA. This CDR3 is 15 amino acids long. V was pared by 5 bases and J by 3 bases, with 10 bases of the junction left unmatched. The CDR3 is CASSPFAGDSYEQYF. CDR3 DNA sequence: TGTGCCAGCAGCCCCTTTGCGGGAGACAGCTACGAGCAGTACTTC. Filled out from reference TRBV7-3 and TRBJ2-7, the complete variable domain reads GAGVSQTPSNKVTEKGKYVELRCDPISGHTALYWYRQSLGQGPEFLIYFQGTGAADDSGLPNDRFFAVRPEGSVSTLKIQRTERGDSAVYLCASSPFAGDSYEQYFGPGTRLTVT.

The chain carries TRBV24-1 and TRBJ2-1; D is possibly TRBD2 (7 bases). CDR1 is KGHDR and CDR2 is SFDVKD in the germline V gene. CDR3 size: 18 residues. The V end was cut by 0 bases, the J end by 0 bases, with 14 bases between. The CDR3 loop reads CATSDLGGGPSSYNEQFF. CDR3 nucleotide sequence: TGTGCCACCAGTGATTTGGGCGGGGGCCCGAGCTCCTACAATGAGCAGTTCTTC.

This rearrangement joins TRBV11-2 to TRBJ2-3; tentatively, D is TRBD2 (5 bases). The V gene lost 4 bases and the J gene lost 2 bases, with 19 bases spanning the gap. This CDR3 is 17 amino acids long. Germline CDR1 is SGHAT and CDR2 is FQNNGV. CDR3 protein: CASSSLFRLTTTDTQYF. CDR3 DNA sequence: TGTGCCAGCAGCTCCCTTTTTCGCTTGACTACCACAGATACGCAGTATTTT.

This clonotype was detected once. The chain carries TRBV9 and TRBJ2-3; D gene ambiguous. The CDR3 is 13 residues long. Trimming stripped 0 bases from V and 4 bases from J, with 6 bases between. Germline CDR1 and CDR2: SGDLS and YYNGEE. The CDR3 is CASSVAGSDTQYF. The CDR3 nucleotides are TGTGCCAGCAGCGTAGCGGGTTCAGATACGCAGTATTTT.

The chain joins TRBV7-8 to TRBJ1-1; D might be TRBD1 (6 bases). Germline CDR1 SGHVS, CDR2 FQNEAQ. V was cut by 6 bases and J by 1 base, with 18 bases left in between. The length of the CDR3 is 16 residues. CDR3 nucleotides: TGTGCCAGCAGTTTTCACATCGGACAGCAGAACACTGAAGCTTTCTTT. Amino acid sequence: CASSFHIGQQNTEAFF.

The rearrangement links TRBV12-3 or TRBV12-4 to TRBJ2-5; D is ambiguous. There are 12 residues in the CDR3. The V end lost 5 bases, the J end lost 5 bases, and 9 bases lay between the germline ends. CDR3 bases: TGTGCCAGCAGTAACCGTGAGGAGACCCAGTACTTC. Encoded protein: CASSNREETQYF.

This clonotype came up a few times. The V and J genes are TRBV7-6 and TRBJ2-7; 8 positions agree with TRBD2. Germline trimming cut 0 bases from V and 5 bases from J; bases unmatched to any gene: 0. The CDR3 sequence is 13 residues long. Germline-derived CDR1 and CDR2 are SGHVS and FNYEAQ. The CDR3 DNA sequence: TGTGCCAGCAGCTTAGCGCGGGGGGACGAGCAGTACTTC. Protein sequence: CASSLARGDEQYF.

The V gene is TRBV24-1, the J gene TRBJ1-5; D may be TRBD1 (6 bases). CDR1 is KGHDR and CDR2 is SFDVKD in the germline V gene. V lost 11 bases, J lost 5 bases, and 21 bases lay in between. The CDR3 is 15 residues long. This chain's CDR3 is CASSSSGDPHQPQHF. The CDR3 region has the DNA TGTGCCAGCTCATCCTCAGGGGACCCTCATCAGCCCCAGCATTTT.

The chain is built from TRBV12-3 or TRBV12-4 and TRBJ2-4, with a possible D match to TRBD1 (6 bases). V was shortened by 6 bases and J by 9 bases, with 18 bases between the two germline ends. The CDR3 extends over 14 amino acids. DNA of the CDR3: TGTGCCAGCAGCCCAGGGGCCCCGGGTCTCATTCAGTACTTC. This translates into CASSPGAPGLIQYF.

This clonotype occurred many times. J is TRBJ2-2 and V is TRBV19; D uncertain. Trimming left V 3 bases short and J 2 bases short, with 7 bases between. Germline V CDR1 and CDR2: LNHDA, SQIVND (reference sequence). The CDR3 is 14 amino acids. In DNA, the CDR3 is TGTGCCAGTAGTATTGTTTTTAACACCGGGGAGCTGTTTTTT. It yields the protein CASSIVFNTGELFF. Using reference TRBV19 and TRBJ2-2 for the parts outside the CDR3, the full variable domain is DGGITQSPKYLFRKEGQNVTLSCEQNLNHDAMYWYRQDPGQGLRLIYYSQIVNDFQKGDIAEGYSVSREKKESFPLTVTSAQKNPTAFYLCASSIVFNTGELFFGEGSRLTVL.

This clonotype has only a few counts. V gene TRBV5-6 combines with J gene TRBJ2-7; no clear D. The CDR3 has 12 residues. Germline V gives CDR1 SGHDT, CDR2 YYEEEE. V lost 3 bases and J lost 7, with 11 bases in between. The DNA of the CDR3 is TGTGCCAGCAGCTCGGCCGTGGAGGAGCAGTACTTC. Protein product: CASSSAVEEQYF. The full variable domain, in which reference TRBV5-6 and TRBJ2-7 provide the parts outside the CDR3, is DAGVTQSPTHLIKTRGQQVTLRCSPKSGHDTVSWYQQALGQGPQFIFQYYEEEERQRGNFPDRFSGHQFPNYSSELNVNALLLGDSALYLCASSSAVEEQYFGPGTRLTVT.

J is TRBJ1-1 and V is TRBV5-1; the D gene is possibly TRBD1 (5 bases). CDR1 and CDR2 from the germline V gene are SGHRS and YFSETQ. The V end was cut by 5 bases, the J end by 0 bases, with 8 bases between. The CDR3 consists of 13 residues. The CDR3 DNA is TGCGCCAGCAGATGGGACCTGAACACTGAAGCTTTCTTT. Its protein product is CASRWDLNTEAFF.

This clonotype has at least ten counts. The J gene is TRBJ2-1, the V gene TRBV5-1; 13 positions match TRBD2. This CDR3 has 15 amino acids. From germline, CDR1 is SGHRS and CDR2 YFSETQ. V lost 4 bases, J lost 8 bases, and 6 bases stayed unmatched. The CDR3 loop reads CASSKLAGGPHEQFF. The CDR3 DNA is TGCGCCAGCAGCAAACTAGCGGGAGGGCCCCATGAGCAGTTCTTC.